These 10 T cell receptor beta chains were all obtained from the same sample, sequenced in a study of blood T cell repertoires in COVID-19. TCRdb's table, derived via immunoSEQ multiplex PCR, lists solely in-frame clones and lacks some. The sample has roughly 38,000 clones, approximately 80% seen once. Sequenced material: peripheral blood. All receptors derive from a man aged 55 to 70 with COVID-19, enrolled during active disease.

The chain carries TRBV4-3 and TRBJ1-2; TRBD1 might be the D (6 bases). The germline V gene encodes CDR1 LGHNA and CDR2 YSLEER. CDR3 length equals 15 residues. V was shortened by 0 bases and J by 1 base, with 9 bases between the two germline ends. The CDR3 reads CASSQENRVNYGYTF. The CDR3 bases are TGCGCCAGCAGCCAAGAAAACAGGGTTAACTATGGCTACACCTTC.

The genes are TRBV10-3 and TRBJ1-2, with TRBD1 matching over 10 bases. This CDR3 contains 12 residues. Trimming at V came to 7 bases and at J to 8 bases, leaving 4 bases not matched to a gene. CDR1 and CDR2 (germline): ENHRY, SYGVKD. CDR3 DNA: TGTGCCATCAAAGGACAGGGGGACGGCTACACCTTC. Protein product: CAIKGQGDGYTF.

V gene TRBV5-4 combines with J gene TRBJ2-3; D possibly corresponds to TRBD1 (5 bases). The CDR3 runs to 17 residues. The V end lost 1 base, the J end lost 4 bases, and 19 bases lay between the germline ends. The germline V gene encodes CDR1 SGHNT and CDR2 YYREEE (reference sequence). The CDR3 DNA reads TGTGCCAGCAGCTTGTATGCCTTGAAAGGGGTTTCAGATACGCAGTATTTT. This encodes CASSLYALKGVSDTQYF.

V is TRBV10-3 and J is TRBJ2-3, with TRBD1 as a possible D gene (6 bases). CDR1 and CDR2 from the germline V gene are ENHRY and SYGVKD. CDR3 length equals 19 residues. Deletions cut 2 bases from V and 3 bases from J, with 24 bases between. The CDR3 nucleotides read TGTGCCATCAGTGAGCCGATGGGGCCAGGGCAGGGGAGAACAGATACGCAGTATTTT. Protein: CAISEPMGPGQGRTDTQYF.

The chain joins TRBV5-6 to TRBJ2-5; D is undetermined. Germline CDR1 SGHDT, CDR2 YYEEEE. The CDR3 is made up of 14 amino acids. The V and J ends lost 0 bases and 2 bases respectively, with 8 bases between them. The CDR3 DNA sequence: TGTGCCAGCAGCTTGGATCGACTTCAAGAGACCCAGTACTTC. This translates into CASSLDRLQETQYF.

The V call is TRBV10-3, the J call TRBJ2-7; D remains ambiguous. Germline V gene sequence: CDR1 ENHRY, CDR2 SYGVKD. V was trimmed by 3 bases and J by 3 bases, leaving 6 bases between them. The CDR3 is made up of 12 amino acids. The CDR3 DNA follows: TGTGCCATCAGTGACACGGGCTACGAGCAGTACTTC. Residues: CAISDTGYEQYF.

The chain couples TRBV18 to TRBJ1-1, with TRBD1 as a possible D gene (5 bases). CDR1 is KGHSH, CDR2 LQKENI, per germline. V was pared by 3 bases and J by 1 base, with 6 bases between. This CDR3 region has 13 residues. CDR3 DNA: TGTGCCAGCTCACCTGGACAGAACACTGAAGCTTTCTTT. Translating gives CASSPGQNTEAFF.

The V gene is TRBV4-1, the J gene TRBJ1-2; 7 positions agree with TRBD1. CDR3 length: 16 residues. From germline, CDR1 is MGHRA and CDR2 YSYEKL. Losses at the gene ends were 0 bases for V and 0 bases for J; bases not matched to a gene: 4. CDR3 sequence: CASSQDRTGSNYGYTF. The CDR3 coding sequence is TGCGCCAGCAGCCAAGACCGGACAGGATCTAACTATGGCTACACCTTC.

This chain connects TRBV18 to TRBJ2-5; TRBD2 matches 8 bases. CDR3 size: 14 residues. V lost 3 bases to trimming and J lost 4 bases; unmatched junction nucleotides: 4. CDR1 is KGHSH, CDR2 LQKENI, per germline. This CDR3 reads CASSPQLAGETQYF. DNA for the CDR3: TGTGCCAGCTCACCGCAGCTAGCGGGAGAGACCCAGTACTTC. The full variable domain, in which reference TRBV18 and TRBJ2-5 provide the parts outside the CDR3, is NAGVMQNPRHLVRRRGQEARLRCSPMKGHSHVYWYRQLPEEGLKFMVYLQKENIIDESGMPKERFSAEFPKEGPSILRIQQVVRGDSAAYFCASSPQLAGETQYFGPGTRLLVL.

The rearrangement uses TRBV9 and TRBJ2-3; no reliable D call. V was cut by 0 bases and J by 0 bases, with 5 bases left in between. CDR1 and CDR2 (germline): SGDLS, YYNGEE. This CDR3 has 14 residues. As DNA, the CDR3 is TGTGCCAGCAGCGTAGACGGTAGCACAGATACGCAGTATTTT. Translation: CASSVDGSTDTQYF. Drawing the rest from reference TRBV9 and TRBJ2-3, the complete variable domain is DSGVTQTPKHLITATGQRVTLRCSPRSGDLSVYWYQQSLDQGLQFLIQYYNGEERAKGNILERFSAQQFPDLHSELNLSSLELGDSALYFCASSVDGSTDTQYFGPGTRLTVL.